These 14 T cell receptor beta chains were sequenced from one sample in a study of response to subunit inactivated influenza vaccine (dated by TCRdb to 2017 to 2018). Preparation of the library involved RT-PCR. The instrument was an Illumina HiSeq 2500. TCRdb reprocessing: public reads trimmed at Q25 with fastp, clones called with MiXCR, in-frame beta chains kept. Rows merge per CDR3 protein into single entries with the most common DNA and genes. The sample records a few hundred thousand distinct CDR3 sequences, less than 15% of which are singletons. The ten biggest clones cover 8.5% to 14% of the sample. Sequencing was performed on PBMCs from blood, taken less than 13 days after vaccination. The receptors stem from a middle-aged man who received an inactivated influenza vaccine. Donor details come from another sample of the same person, matched by shared clones.

V gene TRBV5-6 combines with J gene TRBJ2-7, with D tentatively TRBD2 (6 bases). The V end lost 4 bases, the J end lost 4 bases, and 18 bases lay between the germline ends. Germline CDR1 reads SGHDT; CDR2 reads YYEEEE. The CDR3 extends over 15 amino acids. CDR3 bases: TGTGCCAGCAGCCGCAGAGACTGGGGGGTATACGAGCAGTACTTC. Its protein is CASSRRDWGVYEQYF.

Ten or more counts support this clonotype. The rearrangement uses TRBV15 and TRBJ1-5; a possible D gene is TRBD1 (5 bases). The length of the CDR3 is 16 residues. The germline gives CDR1 LNHNV, CDR2 YYDKDF (reference sequence). V shed 0 bases and J shed 7 bases, with 16 bases lying between them. CDR3 protein: CATSRDRSGIRQPQHF. The DNA of the CDR3 is TGTGCCACCAGCAGAGATCGCTCAGGGATTAGGCAGCCCCAGCATTTT.

This clonotype was found a few times. CDR3: CSAISGGAKDTQYF. For the CDR3, the DNA is TGCAGTGCTATAAGCGGGGGGGCCAAAGATACGCAGTATTTT. The V and J genes are TRBV20-1 and TRBJ2-3, with TRBD2 matching 10 bases. This CDR3 spans 14 amino acids. Germline V gene data show CDR1 as DFQATT and CDR2 as SNEGSKA (reference sequence). V trimming: 4 bases; J trimming: 5 bases; junction bases outside the gene matches: 6.

This clonotype occurred many times. The CDR3 reads CASSLGGGEHYGYTF. CDR3 bases: TGTGCCAGCAGCTTAGGCGGAGGGGAGCACTATGGCTACACCTTC. V gene TRBV7-9 combines with J gene TRBJ1-2; the D gene is possibly TRBD1 (5 bases). Germline values: CDR1 SEHNR, CDR2 FQNEAQ (reference sequence). CDR3 length equals 15 residues. V lost 1 base and J 3 bases, leaving 12 bases between the germline ends.

V and J are TRBV12-3 or TRBV12-4 and TRBJ1-1, with a weak D call TRBD1 (6 bases). This CDR3 has 15 residues. V gave up 1 base and J gave up 4 bases, with 13 bases separating them. CDR3 sequence reads: CASSLEGGAGTEAFF. The DNA of the CDR3 is TGTGCCAGCAGTTTAGAGGGGGGGGCTGGCACTGAAGCTTTCTTT.

A few counts support this clonotype. The rearrangement joins TRBV6-1 to TRBJ1-2; 9 bases match TRBD1. V trimming: 6 bases; J trimming: 9 bases; junction bases outside the gene matches: 14. The CDR3 runs 15 residues. CDR1 is MNHNS, CDR2 SASEGT, per germline. CDR3 region: CASRPSHRQGESYTF. The CDR3, as DNA: TGTGCCAGCAGACCCTCCCATCGACAGGGGGAAAGCTACACCTTC.

This clonotype was seen more than once but under ten times. The chain links TRBV3-1 to TRBJ1-5; D is possibly TRBD1 (5 bases). V was clipped by 1 base and J by 9 bases, with 10 bases between them. Germline V CDR1 and CDR2: LGHDT, YNNKEL (reference sequence). The CDR3 length is 13 residues. The CDR3 reads CASSQASGRPQHF. DNA for the CDR3: TGTGCCAGCAGCCAAGCGTCAGGGCGGCCCCAGCATTTT.

This clonotype was counted at least ten times. The chain combines TRBV7-2 with TRBJ2-3; the match to TRBD1 covers 7 bases. Germline trimming cut 0 bases from V and 2 bases from J; bases unmatched to any gene: 14. Per germline, CDR1 SGHTA and CDR2 FQGNSA. This CDR3 comprises 19 residues. This CDR3 reads CASSLARTGPQTYTDTQYF. CDR3 in DNA: TGTGCCAGCAGCTTAGCTCGGACAGGACCCCAAACCTACACAGATACGCAGTATTTT.

This clonotype was seen a few times. CDR3 DNA: TGTGCCTGGGACAGGGGGAGGACAGATACGCAGTATTTT. Its protein product is CAWDRGRTDTQYF. The chain recombines TRBV30 with TRBJ2-3; 9 bases line up with TRBD1. This CDR3 is 13 amino acids long. V lost 5 bases and J lost 3; bases outside the gene matches: 3. The germline V gene has CDR1 GTSNPN and CDR2 SVGIG (reference sequence).

V usage is TRBV5-1 and J usage is TRBJ2-1; D might be TRBD2 (7 bases). The CDR3 runs to 20 residues. The V end lost 3 bases, the J end lost 0 bases, and 25 bases lay between the germline ends. Per the germline V gene, CDR1 is SGHRS and CDR2 is YFSETQ. The CDR3 DNA reads TGCGCCAGCAGCTCCCAAAGGGCGGGGGCCGACCTAAGCTCCTACAATGAGCAGTTCTTC. This sequence encodes CASSSQRAGADLSSYNEQFF.

This clonotype has a count of ten or more. The chain links TRBV4-1 to TRBJ2-1; 10 bases are shared with TRBD2. CDR3 size: 17 residues. The ends lost 1 base at V and 4 bases at J; junction bases unmatched: 7. Per the germline V gene, CDR1 is MGHRA and CDR2 is YSYEKL. CDR3 bases: TGCGCCAGCAGCCAAGTTATATTAGCGGGGGGATACAATGAGCAGTTCTTC. Its translation is CASSQVILAGGYNEQFF.

This clonotype was seen ten or more times. The rearrangement links TRBV12-3 or TRBV12-4 to TRBJ1-1, with D possibly being TRBD1 (5 bases). The V and J ends lost 6 bases and 6 bases respectively, with 17 bases between them. This CDR3 contains 14 residues. The CDR3 sequence is CASSRGLQGAEAFF. The CDR3 DNA is TGTGCCAGCAGCCGGGGCCTCCAAGGGGCTGAAGCTTTCTTT.

The chain couples TRBV20-1 to TRBJ2-7; the D call may be TRBD1 or TRBD2 (6 bases each). The V gene lost 6 bases and the J gene lost 0 bases, with 12 bases spanning the gap. Germline-derived CDR1 and CDR2 are DFQATT and SNEGSKA (reference sequence). The CDR3 has 13 residues. For the CDR3, the DNA is TGCAGTGCCCCCGAGGGGGGCTCCTACGAGCAGTACTTC. Amino acid sequence: CSAPEGGSYEQYF.

This clonotype came up a few times. This chain links TRBV6-2 or TRBV6-3 with TRBJ2-1, with a tentative D call TRBD2 (6 bases). The CDR3 length is 15 residues. Germline loops: CDR1 MNHEY, CDR2 SVGEGT. Trimming took off 0 bases at V and 4 bases at J, with 10 bases between the two ends. This CDR3 is CASSYSQAGYNEQFF. CDR3 in DNA: TGTGCCAGCAGTTACTCCCAGGCGGGATACAATGAGCAGTTCTTC.